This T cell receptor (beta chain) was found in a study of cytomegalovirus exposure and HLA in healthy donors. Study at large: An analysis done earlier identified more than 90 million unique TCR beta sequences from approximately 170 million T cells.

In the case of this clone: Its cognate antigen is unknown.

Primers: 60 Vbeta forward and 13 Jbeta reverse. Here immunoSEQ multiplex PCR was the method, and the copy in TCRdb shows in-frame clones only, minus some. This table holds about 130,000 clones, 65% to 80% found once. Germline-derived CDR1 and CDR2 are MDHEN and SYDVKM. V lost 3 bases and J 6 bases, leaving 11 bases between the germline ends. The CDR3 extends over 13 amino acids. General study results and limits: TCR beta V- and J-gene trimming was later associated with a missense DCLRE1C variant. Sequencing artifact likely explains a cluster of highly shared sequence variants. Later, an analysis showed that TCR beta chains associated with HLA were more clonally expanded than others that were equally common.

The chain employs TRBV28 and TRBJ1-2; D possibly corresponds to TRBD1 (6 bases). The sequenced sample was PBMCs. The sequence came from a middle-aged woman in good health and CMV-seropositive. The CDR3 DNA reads TGTGCCAGCAGTTTTATCAAGGGGGATGGCTACACCTTC. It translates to CASSFIKGDGYTF.